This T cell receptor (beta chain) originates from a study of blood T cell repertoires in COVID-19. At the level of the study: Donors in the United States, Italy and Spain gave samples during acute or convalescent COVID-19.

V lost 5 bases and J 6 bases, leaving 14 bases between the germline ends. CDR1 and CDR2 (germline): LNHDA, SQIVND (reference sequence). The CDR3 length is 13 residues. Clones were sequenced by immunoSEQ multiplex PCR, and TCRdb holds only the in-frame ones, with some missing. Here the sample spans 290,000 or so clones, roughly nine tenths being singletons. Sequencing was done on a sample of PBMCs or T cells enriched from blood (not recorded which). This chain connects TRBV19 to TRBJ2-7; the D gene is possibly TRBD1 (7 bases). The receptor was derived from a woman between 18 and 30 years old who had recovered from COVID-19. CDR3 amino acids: CASSADRDSEQYF. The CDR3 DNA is TGTGCCAGTAGTGCCGACAGGGACTCCGAGCAGTACTTC.